Below, 21 T cell receptor beta chains from the same sample are listed, as sequenced in a study of blood T cell repertoires in COVID-19. Some clones are missing from TCRdb's copy, which holds only in-frame ones; the method was immunoSEQ multiplex PCR. The sample holds 200,000 to 250,000 clones, around 86% seen once. What was sequenced was PBMCs or T cells enriched from blood (not recorded which). The source is a woman aged 45-65 years with acute COVID-19.

The chain couples TRBV18 to TRBJ1-6, with 10 bases fitting TRBD1. In germline, CDR1 is KGHSH, CDR2 LQKENI. V lost 6 bases, J lost 7 bases, and 6 bases stayed unmatched. This CDR3 has 15 amino acids. CDR3 nucleotides: TGTGCCAGCTCGCGGGAGGGACAGGGGAATTCACCCCTCCACTTT. Translation: CASSREGQGNSPLHF.

The V and J genes are TRBV7-8 and TRBJ1-1; D possibly corresponds to TRBD1 (5 bases). Trimming removed 1 base at V and 2 bases at J, with 11 bases between. The CDR3 runs to 15 residues. Per the germline V gene, CDR1 is SGHVS and CDR2 is FQNEAQ. CDR3 protein: CASSLVRQPNTEAFF. In DNA form, the CDR3 reads TGTGCCAGCAGCTTAGTTAGACAGCCCAACACTGAAGCTTTCTTT.

Points on this clone: The sample carries other DNA sequences with the same CDR3. The CDR3 protein is CASSLTSPQETQYF. The CDR3 DNA reads TGCGCCAGCAGCTTGACTAGCCCCCAAGAGACCCAGTACTTC. V gene TRBV5-1 combines with J gene TRBJ2-5, with D tentatively TRBD2 (6 bases). This CDR3 comprises 14 residues. The V end was cut by 1 base, the J end by 1 base, with 8 bases between. The V gene's germline CDR1 is SGHRS and CDR2 YFSETQ.

V gene TRBV7-9 combines with J gene TRBJ1-3; D might be TRBD1 (5 bases). V lost 2 bases to trimming and J lost 3 bases, with 11 bases between them. This CDR3 has 15 amino acids. Germline V gene lookup returns CDR1 SEHNR and CDR2 FQNEAQ (reference sequence). In DNA, the CDR3 is TGTGCCAGCAGCTTAAGGGGTCGTCTTGGAAACACCATATATTTT. The encoded protein is CASSLRGRLGNTIYF.

This clone was recorded a few times. The chain employs TRBV19 and TRBJ2-7; 7 positions agree with TRBD2. Germline loops: CDR1 LNHDA, CDR2 SQIVND (reference sequence). Trimming cost V 6 bases and J 0 bases; bases outside gene matches: 2. The CDR3 extends over 13 amino acids. This CDR3 reads CASSRDYSYEQYF. DNA of the CDR3: TGTGCCAGTAGCCGGGACTACTCCTACGAGCAGTACTTC.

The V call is TRBV19, the J call TRBJ1-2; D ambiguous. The CDR3 is 14 amino acids. Germline CDR1 and CDR2: LNHDA and SQIVND (reference sequence). V was shortened by 4 bases and J by 8 bases, with 17 bases between the two germline ends. The CDR3 nucleotides are TGTGCCAGTAGTACCCCTGACAAGATGTGGGGCTACACCTTC. It codes for CASSTPDKMWGYTF.

The V and J genes are TRBV7-9 and TRBJ1-5, with 10 positions matching TRBD1. The V segment lost 5 bases and the J segment 4 bases; nucleotides outside the gene matches: 5. Germline assignment: CDR1 SEHNR and CDR2 FQNEAQ (reference sequence). The CDR3 has 15 residues. This CDR3 is CASSPGQGLNQPQHF. The CDR3 DNA reads as TGTGCCAGCAGCCCGGGACAGGGGCTTAATCAGCCCCAGCATTTT. The whole variable domain, remainder taken from reference TRBV7-9 and TRBJ1-5, is DTGVSQNPRHKITKRGQNVTFRCDPISEHNRLYWYRQTLGQGPEFLTYFQNEAQLEKSRLLSDRFSAERPKGSFSTLEIQRTEQGDSAMYLCASSPGQGLNQPQHFGDGTRLSIL.

This chain joins TRBV19 and TRBJ2-3; 7 bases align to TRBD2. The CDR3 is made up of 15 amino acids. The V and J ends lost 3 bases and 0 bases, in that order; junction bases with no gene match: 3. Germline CDR1 is LNHDA and CDR2 is SQIVND (reference sequence). The CDR3 protein is CASSIGGSSTDTQYF. Written as DNA, the CDR3 is TGTGCCAGTAGTATCGGGGGGTCTAGCACAGATACGCAGTATTTT.

Note on this clone: One junction end does not reproduce the germline sequence, and a read error may be involved. The chain uses TRBV29-1 and TRBJ2-7; tentative D call: TRBD1 (5 bases). This CDR3 comprises 16 residues. Germline V CDR1 and CDR2: SQVTM, ANQGSEA. DNA of the CDR3: TGCAGCGTTCAAGATCGGACACCTACTCGAATCTACGAGCAGTACTTC. Its translation is CSVQDRTPTRIYEQYF.

The J gene is TRBJ1-6, the V gene TRBV6-1; D perhaps matches TRBD1 (6 bases). Trimming left V 1 base short and J 7 bases short, with 11 bases between. CDR1 and CDR2 from the germline V gene are MNHNS and SASEGT. This CDR3 region has 15 residues. The chain's CDR3 is CASSEGGGRNSPLHF. As DNA, the CDR3 is TGTGCCAGCAGTGAAGGGGGGGGCCGAAATTCACCCCTCCACTTT.

This rearrangement joins TRBV20-1 to TRBJ2-5; 9 nucleotides line up with TRBD1. Looked up from germline, CDR1 is DFQATT and CDR2 is SNEGSKA (reference sequence). This CDR3 has 14 residues. V shed 4 bases and J 5 bases; nucleotides not matched to a gene: 8. CDR3 nucleotide sequence: TGCAGTGCTACTGACAGGGGGATAGGGGAGACCCAGTACTTC. Translated, it gives CSATDRGIGETQYF.

This sequence joins TRBV6-6 and TRBJ2-7; 9 bases align to TRBD1. Germline V gene sequence: CDR1 MNHNY, CDR2 SVGAGI (reference sequence). Losses at the gene ends were 7 bases for V and 8 bases for J; bases not matched to a gene: 9. The CDR3 is 13 residues long. The CDR3 protein is CASKSGQGIQQYF. In nucleotides, the CDR3 is TGTGCCAGCAAGTCGGGACAGGGCATACAGCAGTACTTC.

The V and J genes are TRBV30 and TRBJ2-2, with 10 bases identical to TRBD2. Germline assignment: CDR1 GTSNPN and CDR2 SVGIG (reference sequence). The V gene end was trimmed by 3 bases and the J gene end by 2 bases; junction bases not matched to a gene: 3. CDR3 length equals 15 residues. The CDR3 protein is CAWRGLAVNTGELFF. In DNA form, the CDR3 reads TGTGCCTGGAGAGGACTAGCGGTAAACACCGGGGAGCTGTTTTTT.

The V and J genes are TRBV10-3 and TRBJ1-4; TRBD1 matches at 7 bases. The CDR3 sequence is 15 residues long. The ends lost 2 bases at V and 8 bases at J; junction bases unmatched: 8. Germline V lookup: CDR1 ENHRY, CDR2 SYGVKD. The CDR3, as DNA: TGTGCCATCAGTGAGCTCGGGACAGAATTCGAAAAACTGTTTTTT. Residues: CAISELGTEFEKLFF.

This clone appeared a few times. The rearrangement uses TRBV30 and TRBJ2-1; the match to TRBD2 covers 7 bases. V dropped 1 base and J dropped 6; count of bases not matched to a gene: 3. CDR3 size: 13 residues. Germline V gene lookup returns CDR1 GTSNPN and CDR2 SVGIG (reference sequence). The CDR3 coding sequence is TGTGCCTGGAGTGGACTAGCACGCAATGAGCAGTTCTTC. It is translated as CAWSGLARNEQFF.

The V gene is TRBV28, the J gene TRBJ2-7; 7 bases are shared with TRBD2. The germline gives CDR1 MDHEN, CDR2 SYDVKM. The CDR3 has 14 amino acids. The V gene end was trimmed by 5 bases and the J gene end by 2 bases; junction bases not matched to a gene: 6. The CDR3 spells CASSAPGLTYEQYF. The CDR3 coding sequence is TGTGCCAGCAGTGCCCCGGGACTAACCTACGAGCAGTACTTC.

The rearrangement joins TRBV3-1 (or the pseudogene TRBV3-2) to TRBJ2-1; 11 nucleotides agree with TRBD2. The V gene end was trimmed by 4 bases and the J gene end by 7 bases; junction bases not matched to a gene: 3. The CDR3 is made up of 14 amino acids. Germline V gene sequence: CDR1 LGHDT, CDR2 YNNKEL (reference sequence). In DNA, the CDR3 is TGTGCCAGCAGCCTGGGACTAGCGGTGAATGAGCAGTTCTTC. It encodes CASSLGLAVNEQFF.

The gene calls are TRBV5-6 and TRBJ2-7; 10 bases match TRBD2. The junction had 8 bases not matched to a gene; V was cut back by 6 bases and J by 2 bases. From germline, CDR1 is SGHDT and CDR2 YYEEEE. CDR3 length equals 15 residues. CDR3 sequence (DNA): TGTGCCAGCACAAAACTCACTAGCGGGACCTACGAGCAGTACTTC. Its protein is CASTKLTSGTYEQYF.

The chain employs TRBV3-1 (or the pseudogene TRBV3-2) and TRBJ2-7; possibly TRBD2 for D (6 bases). This CDR3 comprises 19 residues. In germline, CDR1 is LGHDT, CDR2 YNNKEL (reference sequence). The V end was cut by 8 bases, the J end by 2 bases, with 31 bases between. The CDR3 loop reads CASGGISLTGILSPYEQYF. DNA of the CDR3: TGTGCCAGCGGCGGGATTTCGTTGACTGGGATTTTATCCCCCTACGAGCAGTACTTC.

The V and J genes are TRBV2 and TRBJ1-3, with TRBD1 as a possible D gene (6 bases). CDR3 size: 14 residues. Trimming took 4 bases from V and 4 from J, leaving 11 bases between them. CDR1 SNHLY and CDR2 FYNNEI come from the germline V gene. Here the CDR3 DNA reads TGTGCCAGCAGTGCAGGGGCCGGGGGAAACACCATATATTTT. Amino acid sequence: CASSAGAGGNTIYF.

This clone showed up just once. CDR3 sequence: CASSQVTGTISPLHF. The CDR3 nucleotides read TGTGCCAGCAGCCAAGTTACAGGGACTATCTCACCCCTCCACTTT. The chain has TRBV3-1 (or the pseudogene TRBV3-2) and TRBJ1-6, with D perhaps matching TRBD1 (6 bases). CDR3 length: 15 residues. The V and J ends lost 1 base and 10 bases respectively, with 14 bases between them. Germline V CDR1 and CDR2: LGHDT, YNNKEL (reference sequence).